This TCR beta chain is drawn from a study of OX40 agonist ivuxolimab in advanced cancers. Only one count was recorded for this clone. Sequencing used immunoSEQ multiplex PCR; TCRdb keeps in-frame clones, though not all of them. In the table there are about 64,000 clones, under 90% of which are singletons. The starting material was CD4+ or CD8+ T cells sorted from blood, obtained in a trial of the OX40 agonist ivuxolimab. The receptor was isolated from an adult with an advanced solid tumor such as melanoma, head and neck, liver or kidney cancer.

The CDR3 is CAIGLQNSPLHF. DNA of the CDR3: TGTGCCATCGGGTTGCAGAATTCACCCCTCCACTTT. The chain joins TRBV10-3 to TRBJ1-6; D not resolved. The V gene lost 8 bases and the J gene lost 7 bases, with 9 bases spanning the gap. Germline V gene lookup returns CDR1 ENHRY and CDR2 SYGVKD. This CDR3 is 12 amino acids long.